The clone carrying this T cell receptor beta chain was detected many times. A single record per CDR3 protein comes from TCRdb applying MiXCR to the PCR reads. The repertoire holds about 100,000 distinct CDR3 sequences, about half seen once, with 12% in the top ten. This entry belongs to a study of CDR3 diversity in severe acne. The CDR3 has 15 residues. The germline gives CDR1 MGHDK, CDR2 SYGVNS. With 2 bases removed from V and 4 bases from J, the gap between germline ends came to 12 bases. The V gene is TRBV25-1, the J gene TRBJ1-5; D might be TRBD1 (5 bases). The sample taken for sequencing was blood. The receptor was derived from a male donor with acne. The CDR3 loop is CASSEEGRGNQPQHF. The CDR3 DNA sequence: TGTGCCAGCAGTGAAGAGGGGCGGGGAAATCAGCCCCAGCATTTT.